This T cell receptor (beta chain) was observed in a study of T cells in Graves' hyperthyroidism and ophthalmopathy. Across the whole study: The authors collected peripheral blood at initial diagnosis, before any treatment. Findings and caveats of the study: From stable hyperthyroidism, ophthalmopathy was separated by a 13 V-J model. The model forecast ophthalmopathy, anticipating it by a median around 6.5 months before onset.

With 4 bases clipped from V and 3 bases from J, the junction kept 6 bases outside the gene matches. CDR3 size: 16 residues. CDR1 SGHTA and CDR2 FQGNSA come from the germline V gene. From RNA transcripts, TCR beta CDR3 regions were amplified. The HTBI primer set was used in a first-round RT-PCR of the TCR CDR3. TCRdb reprocessed the multiplex PCR reads with MiXCR, giving one entry per CDR3 protein. The sample includes roughly 660,000 distinct CDR3 sequences, roughly 17% of them seen just once. This clonotype occurred many times. Its specificity is unknown. The sequencing sample was made of blood. The chain has TRBV7-2 and TRBJ1-4, with 9 bases aligning to TRBD1. This clonotype was obtained from a man in his fifties or sixties with Graves' hyperthyroidism. CDR3 residues: CASSSGTGSPNEKLFF. The CDR3 coding sequence is TGTGCCAGCAGCTCCGGGACAGGGAGTCCTAATGAAAAACTGTTTTTT. Complete variable domain (other parts from reference TRBV7-2 and TRBJ1-4): GAGVSQSPSNKVTEKGKDVELRCDPISGHTALYWYRQSLGQGLEFLIYFQGNSAPDKSGLPSDRFSAERTGGSVSTLTIQRTQQEDSAVYLCASSSGTGSPNEKLFFGSGTQLSVL.